A single sample is the source of the 31 T cell receptor beta chains below, sequenced in a study of blood T cell repertoires in COVID-19. Only in-frame clones appear in the TCRdb table, and some are missing; sequencing was by immunoSEQ multiplex PCR. Of approximately 30,000 clones listed, roughly 90% are singletons. Sequenced: peripheral blood. Receptor source: a human donor with active COVID-19. The donor label of this sample is uncertain.

The chain combines TRBV4-3 with TRBJ2-3, with 14 bases aligning to TRBD2. Trimming at V came to 0 bases and at J to 3 bases, leaving 5 bases not matched to a gene. The CDR3 loop spans 18 amino acids. Germline assignment: CDR1 LGHNA and CDR2 YSLEER. The CDR3 bases are TGCGCCAGCAGCCAAGAGGGACTAGCGGGAGTAGGGACAGATACGCAGTATTTT. Translating gives CASSQEGLAGVGTDTQYF.

The V call is TRBV5-1, the J call TRBJ2-5, with a weak D call TRBD2 (6 bases). Trimming left V 0 bases short and J 2 bases short, with 11 bases between. Germline lookup yields CDR1 SGHRS and CDR2 YFSETQ. This CDR3 comprises 15 residues. The CDR3 coding sequence is TGCGCCAGCAGCTTGGAGAGGGGAGGACAAGAGACCCAGTACTTC. This translates into CASSLERGGQETQYF.

This chain uses TRBV5-1 with TRBJ2-7, with 9 bases matching TRBD1. Germline V CDR1 and CDR2: SGHRS, YFSETQ. This CDR3 comprises 16 residues. The J segment lost 3 bases and the V segment lost 5 bases, leaving 12 bases of the junction unmatched. CDR3 sequence reads: CASSSTTGGIYYEQYF. In DNA form, the CDR3 reads TGCGCCAGCAGTTCCACGACAGGGGGGATCTACTACGAGCAGTACTTC.

The gene calls are TRBV19 and TRBJ1-4, with D uncertain. From germline, CDR1 is LNHDA and CDR2 SQIVND (reference sequence). The length of the CDR3 is 17 residues. V shed 11 bases and J shed 6 bases, with 28 bases lying between them. The CDR3, as DNA: TGTGCCCACCCCCAAGGAGCCTGGAATTTAAAAGATGAAAAACTGTTTTTT. Protein: CAHPQGAWNLKDEKLFF.

The V gene is TRBV9, the J gene TRBJ2-7; 7 bases line up with TRBD2. The J segment lost 0 bases and the V segment lost 4 bases, leaving 10 bases of the junction unmatched. Germline values: CDR1 SGDLS, CDR2 YYNGEE. This CDR3 spans 16 amino acids. CDR3 loop: CASSPELASSSYEQYF. The CDR3 coding sequence is TGTGCCAGCAGCCCGGAACTAGCGTCGAGCTCCTACGAGCAGTACTTC.

V usage is TRBV15 and J usage is TRBJ2-5; D might be TRBD2 (5 bases). The CDR3 contains 18 residues. The germline V and J ends were trimmed by 4 bases and 6 bases, with 27 bases remaining between them. Germline CDR1 LNHNV, CDR2 YYDKDF (reference sequence). This CDR3 reads CATSIYEEAANARKTQYF. The CDR3 coding sequence is TGTGCCACCAGCATTTACGAGGAGGCCGCTAACGCGAGGAAGACCCAGTACTTC. Drawing the rest from reference TRBV15 and TRBJ2-5, the complete variable domain is DAMVIQNPRYQVTQFGKPVTLSCSQTLNHNVMYWYQQKSSQAPKLLFHYYDKDFNNEADTPDNFQSRRPNTSFCFLDIRSPGLGDTAMYLCATSIYEEAANARKTQYFGPGTRLLVL.

This sequence joins TRBV4-2 and TRBJ2-4; 8 nucleotides align to TRBD1. The V and J ends lost 5 bases and 5 bases, in that order; junction bases with no gene match: 5. CDR1 LGHNA and CDR2 YNFKEQ come from the germline V gene. The CDR3 consists of 14 residues. CDR3 DNA: TGTGCCAGCAGCAAGGACAGGGATGAAAACATTCAGTACTTC. Translated: CASSKDRDENIQYF.

V is TRBV9 and J is TRBJ1-1; TRBD1 is a possible D gene (6 bases). The CDR3 has 15 residues. With 0 bases removed from V and 0 bases from J, the gap between germline ends came to 9 bases. The germline CDR1 and CDR2 sequences are SGDLS and YYNGEE. The CDR3 here is CASSVGGDMNTEAFF. CDR3 sequence (DNA): TGTGCCAGCAGCGTAGGAGGGGACATGAACACTGAAGCTTTCTTT.

V and J are TRBV6-5 and TRBJ1-2; D is perhaps TRBD1 (6 bases). This CDR3 has 14 amino acids. The V end lost 7 bases, the J end lost 6 bases, and 18 bases lay between the germline ends. Per the germline V gene, CDR1 is MNHEY and CDR2 is SVGAGI. CDR3 sequence: CASIAQGRLDGYTF. Here the CDR3 DNA reads TGTGCCAGCATAGCTCAGGGGCGGCTCGATGGCTACACCTTC.

V usage is TRBV6-6 and J usage is TRBJ2-7; D perhaps matches TRBD2 (5 bases). CDR1 MNHNY and CDR2 SVGAGI come from the germline V gene (reference sequence). This CDR3 contains 14 residues. Trimming took off 0 bases at V and 3 bases at J, with 9 bases between the two ends. CDR3 sequence: CASSYSLGSYEQYF. The DNA for the CDR3 is TGTGCCAGCAGTTACTCGTTAGGGAGCTACGAGCAGTACTTC.

The chain carries TRBV14 and TRBJ2-2; TRBD1 aligns across 7 bases. The V and J ends lost 1 base and 4 bases, in that order; junction bases with no gene match: 3. Germline V gene sequence: CDR1 SGHDN, CDR2 FVKESK. This CDR3 spans 15 amino acids. The CDR3 region has the DNA TGTGCCAGCAGCCAAGGACAGGGAAGCACCGGGGAGCTGTTTTTT. Translation: CASSQGQGSTGELFF.

V and J are TRBV2 and TRBJ2-1; 11 nucleotides line up with TRBD1. The V gene end was trimmed by 9 bases and the J gene end by 7 bases; junction bases not matched to a gene: 8. Germline V gives CDR1 SNHLY, CDR2 FYNNEI. The CDR3 extends over 14 amino acids. The DNA for the CDR3 is TGTGCCAGTAACGGACAGGGGGCGATAAATGAGCAGTTCTTC. It is translated as CASNGQGAINEQFF.

This chain links TRBV6-4 with TRBJ2-3; 11 bases agree with TRBD2. Germline V gives CDR1 MRHNA, CDR2 SNTAGT. The trim removed 2 bases at V and 5 bases at J, leaving 9 bases unmatched. The CDR3 sequence is 17 residues long. This CDR3 reads CASSDPTSGGRGDTQYF. The CDR3 nucleotides read TGTGCCAGCAGTGACCCCACTAGCGGGGGCCGTGGAGATACGCAGTATTTT.

The V call is TRBV28, the J call TRBJ2-3; weak D call: TRBD1 (7 bases). The CDR3 runs 15 residues. CDR1 and CDR2 from the germline V gene are MDHEN and SYDVKM. Trimming left V 4 bases short and J 1 base short, with 12 bases between. The CDR3 sequence is CASSSRGAGTDTQYF. The CDR3 DNA reads as TGTGCCAGCAGTTCCAGGGGGGCCGGCACAGATACGCAGTATTTT.

The gene calls are TRBV10-1 and TRBJ2-7; a weak D match, TRBD1 (6 bases). This CDR3 is 14 amino acids long. Deletions cut 9 bases from V and 6 bases from J, with 21 bases between. Germline V CDR1 and CDR2: WNHNN, SYGVQD (reference sequence). The CDR3 sequence is CARGPSDSPIEQYF. CDR3 bases: TGCGCCAGGGGACCATCGGACAGCCCCATCGAGCAGTACTTC.

The chain has TRBV5-4 and TRBJ2-1, with 7 bases that match TRBD2. Germline CDR1 reads SGHNT; CDR2 reads YYREEE (reference sequence). The CDR3 sequence is 15 residues long. Losses at the gene ends were 1 base for V and 9 bases for J; bases not matched to a gene: 10. As DNA, the CDR3 is TGTGCCAGCAGCTTGTATGAGAGCCTAGCGGTTGAGCAGTTCTTC. Residues: CASSLYESLAVEQFF.

The rearrangement links TRBV5-1 to TRBJ2-7, with TRBD2 matching 12 bases. Matching the DNA end better, TRBJ2-5 makes the J call doubtful. Germline CDR1 reads SGHRS; CDR2 reads YFSETQ. The CDR3 length is 13 residues. CDR3 DNA: TGCGCCAGCAGCTGGGGACTAGCGGGGACCCAGTACTTC. Its protein is CASSWGLAGTQYF.

V usage is TRBV7-9 and J usage is TRBJ2-2, with a weak D call TRBD2 (6 bases). Looked up from germline, CDR1 is SEHNR and CDR2 is FQNEAQ (reference sequence). With 8 bases removed from V and 1 base from J, the gap between germline ends came to 17 bases. This CDR3 is built from 16 residues. In DNA form, the CDR3 reads TGTGCCAGCGGATTTCCCGCGGGGAGGAACACCGGGGAGCTGTTTTTT. The encoded protein is CASGFPAGRNTGELFF.

The chain employs TRBV10-3 and TRBJ2-5; maybe TRBD2 (6 bases). Looked up from germline, CDR1 is ENHRY and CDR2 is SYGVKD. V was shortened by 7 bases and J by 4 bases, with 19 bases between the two germline ends. The CDR3 loop spans 15 amino acids. CDR3 nucleotides: TGTGCCATCAAGATGGAGGGAGGCGGGCGAGAGACCCAGTACTTC. It specifies CAIKMEGGGRETQYF.

This chain uses TRBV27 with TRBJ1-1; 7 bases line up with TRBD1. The CDR3 sequence is 14 residues long. J gave up 4 bases and V 3 bases, and 5 bases lay outside the gene matches. The germline CDR1 and CDR2 sequences are MNHEY and SMNVEV (reference sequence). CDR3 nucleotides: TGTGCCAGCAGTTTTAATGCAGGGGGCACTGAAGCTTTCTTT. This codes for CASSFNAGGTEAFF.

This clone is a singleton in its sample. V and J are TRBV19 and TRBJ2-4; 9 bases match TRBD2. Germline values: CDR1 LNHDA, CDR2 SQIVND (reference sequence). CDR3 length equals 16 residues. V was clipped by 1 base and J by 3 bases; unmatched bases: 4. The CDR3 region has the DNA TGTGCCAGTAGTATAGTAGCGGGAGTGAGCAAAAACATTCAGTACTTC. This encodes CASSIVAGVSKNIQYF.

The gene calls are TRBV5-6 and TRBJ2-3; 14 nucleotides match TRBD2. V was clipped by 3 bases and J by 2 bases; unmatched bases: 8. The CDR3 covers 18 residues. Per germline, CDR1 SGHDT and CDR2 YYEEEE. The chain's CDR3 is CASSSGLAGGLLTDTQYF. The CDR3 nucleotides read TGTGCCAGCAGCTCTGGACTAGCGGGGGGCCTTCTCACAGATACGCAGTATTTT.

The chain recombines TRBV7-8 with TRBJ2-7, with 9 bases identical to TRBD2. V was clipped by 1 base and J by 3 bases; unmatched bases: 4. The CDR3 consists of 15 residues. Germline CDR1 is SGHVS and CDR2 is FQNEAQ. The CDR3 bases are TGTGCCAGCAGCTTAGATGCTAGCGGGGTCTACGAGCAGTACTTC. Its translation is CASSLDASGVYEQYF.

V gene TRBV7-3 combines with J gene TRBJ2-2; 10 bases agree with TRBD1. The CDR3 consists of 15 residues. CDR1 and CDR2 (germline): SGHTA, FQGTGA. The trim removed 5 bases at V and 7 bases at J, leaving 7 bases unmatched. The CDR3 here is CASSHDRGLIGELFF. The CDR3 nucleotides are TGTGCCAGCAGCCACGACAGGGGGCTGATCGGGGAGCTGTTTTTT.

V and J are TRBV24-1 and TRBJ2-7; 10 nucleotides align to TRBD2. Trimming removed 4 bases from V and 3 bases from J; junction bases left unmatched: 5. This CDR3 is built from 15 residues. CDR1 and CDR2 from the germline V gene are KGHDR and SFDVKD. CDR3 region: CATSDPSGSVYEQYF. The CDR3 coding sequence is TGTGCCACCAGTGACCCTAGCGGGAGTGTCTACGAGCAGTACTTC.

V gene TRBV30 combines with J gene TRBJ1-4, with 11 bases matching TRBD1. Per germline, CDR1 GTSNPN and CDR2 SVGIG (reference sequence). The V gene end was trimmed by 5 bases and the J gene end by 7 bases; junction bases not matched to a gene: 6. The CDR3 is 14 residues long. The CDR3 DNA follows: TGTGCCTGGGGACAGGGGGCCGCTTCTGAAAAACTGTTTTTT. This translates into CAWGQGAASEKLFF.

The chain joins TRBV7-4 to TRBJ2-4, with a tentative D call TRBD2 (5 bases). Germline CDR1 SGHVT, CDR2 SQSDAQ. V was clipped by 4 bases and J by 16 bases, with 29 bases between them. The CDR3 length is 16 residues. Here the CDR3 reads CASSSLWERILPIIYF. The CDR3 bases are TGTGCCAGCAGCTCCCTGTGGGAGCGAATTCTCCCTATTATATACTTC.

This chain connects TRBV5-1 to TRBJ2-7, with TRBD2 matching 10 bases. V was pared by 4 bases and J by 1 base, with 2 bases of the junction left unmatched. Germline lookup yields CDR1 SGHRS and CDR2 YFSETQ. CDR3 length equals 14 residues. The CDR3 region has the DNA TGCGCCAGCAGCCCTAGCGGGGGTTCCTACGAGCAGTACTTC. It codes for CASSPSGGSYEQYF.

This chain connects TRBV4-3 to TRBJ2-3; D unresolved. The germline V gene has CDR1 LGHNA and CDR2 YSLEER. CDR3 length equals 14 residues. V gave up 0 bases and J gave up 2 bases, with 6 bases separating them. The CDR3 region has the DNA TGCGCCAGCAGCCAAGATCAATTCACAGATACGCAGTATTTT. Protein: CASSQDQFTDTQYF.

This clone has a handful of counts. The rearrangement links TRBV10-3 to TRBJ2-5; weak D call: TRBD1 (5 bases). The CDR3 is 13 amino acids. Germline assignment: CDR1 ENHRY and CDR2 SYGVKD. The V end was cut by 10 bases, the J end by 0 bases, with 12 bases between. The CDR3 coding sequence is TGTGCCACCCTGAAGGGGTACCAAGAGACCCAGTACTTC. This gives the protein CATLKGYQETQYF.

The genes are TRBV7-2 and TRBJ2-7; 7 nucleotides align to TRBD2. Losses at the gene ends were 1 base for V and 0 bases for J; bases not matched to a gene: 3. Germline loops: CDR1 SGHTA, CDR2 FQGNSA. The CDR3 has 15 amino acids. In DNA, the CDR3 is TGTGCCAGCAGCTTAGAGGGCGGGAGCTCCTACGAGCAGTACTTC. This sequence encodes CASSLEGGSSYEQYF. The complete variable domain, with remaining parts taken from reference TRBV7-2 and TRBJ2-7, reads GAGVSQSPSNKVTEKGKDVELRCDPISGHTALYWYRQSLGQGLEFLIYFQGNSAPDKSGLPSDRFSAERTGGSVSTLTIQRTQQEDSAVYLCASSLEGGSSYEQYFGPGTRLTVT.